The 32 T cell receptor beta chains below were found in one sample sequenced in a study of blood T cell repertoires in COVID-19. Assay: immunoSEQ multiplex PCR; the TCRdb copy retains only in-frame clones and omits some. In the table there are about 260,000 clones, under 90% of which are singletons. Material: PBMCs or T cells enriched from blood (not recorded which). Source of these receptors: a man in his thirties or forties with acute COVID-19.

This clone has a count of ten or more. The V and J genes are TRBV9 and TRBJ2-2; 10 bases fit TRBD2. Germline trimming cut 3 bases from V and 4 bases from J; bases unmatched to any gene: 6. The CDR3 sequence is 16 residues long. Per germline, CDR1 SGDLS and CDR2 YYNGEE. DNA of the CDR3: TGTGCCAGCAGCGAGGCTAGCGGGAGCGGCACCGGGGAGCTGTTTTTT. This codes for CASSEASGSGTGELFF.

This chain connects TRBV11-2 to TRBJ2-7; no reliable D call. This CDR3 contains 12 residues. Deletions cut 5 bases from V and 1 base from J, with 6 bases between. The V gene's germline CDR1 is SGHAT and CDR2 FQNNGV. Written as DNA, the CDR3 is TGTGCCAGCAGCCGAGTTTCCTACGAGCAGTACGTC. Its protein is CASSRVSYEQYV.

The sample holds a few counts of this clone. The chain uses TRBV19 and TRBJ2-2, with D tentatively TRBD2 (6 bases). The CDR3 sequence is 15 residues long. Trimming cost V 5 bases and J 5 bases, with 15 bases left between them. Germline V gives CDR1 LNHDA, CDR2 SQIVND (reference sequence). The CDR3 sequence: CASSSPGERTGELFF. CDR3 in DNA: TGTGCCAGTAGTTCCCCGGGAGAGCGAACCGGGGAGCTGTTTTTT. Together with reference TRBV19 and TRBJ2-2, the CDR3 gives the full variable domain: DGGITQSPKYLFRKEGQNVTLSCEQNLNHDAMYWYRQDPGQGLRLIYYSQIVNDFQKGDIAEGYSVSREKKESFPLTVTSAQKNPTAFYLCASSSPGERTGELFFGEGSRLTVL.

The chain carries TRBV5-1 and TRBJ2-3, with D possibly being TRBD1 (5 bases). Per the germline V gene, CDR1 is SGHRS and CDR2 is YFSETQ. The CDR3 consists of 16 residues. Trimming pared 1 base from V and 1 base from J, leaving 13 bases between. CDR3 coding DNA: TGCGCCAGCAGCTTGAATGCCGGCAGGGGCACAGATACGCAGTATTTT. Its translation is CASSLNAGRGTDTQYF.

The chain couples TRBV5-1 to TRBJ1-3; D is unresolved. The CDR3 contains 18 residues. Germline V lookup: CDR1 SGHRS, CDR2 YFSETQ. Trimming pared 0 bases from V and 1 base from J, leaving 17 bases between. CDR3 protein: CASSLGVFGSDSGNTIYF. CDR3 bases: TGCGCCAGCAGCTTGGGAGTGTTCGGGTCGGATTCTGGAAACACCATATATTTT. Filled out from reference TRBV5-1 and TRBJ1-3, the complete variable domain reads KAGVTQTPRYLIKTRGQQVTLSCSPISGHRSVSWYQQTPGQGLQFLFEYFSETQRNKGNFPGRFSGRQFSNSRSEMNVSTLELGDSALYLCASSLGVFGSDSGNTIYFGEGSWLTVV.

The chain uses TRBV13 and TRBJ1-6; TRBD1 aligns across 8 bases. The CDR3 consists of 16 residues. V lost 6 bases, J lost 3 bases, and 7 bases stayed unmatched. The germline V gene has CDR1 PRHDT and CDR2 FYEKMQ (reference sequence). CDR3 in DNA: TGTGCCAGCAGTTGGTCCGGGACAGGCTATAATTCACCCCTCCACTTT. This codes for CASSWSGTGYNSPLHF.

The CDR3 region is CASSANSGANVLTF. In nucleotides, the CDR3 is TGTGCCAGTAGTGCGAACTCTGGGGCCAACGTCCTGACTTTC. V is TRBV19 and J is TRBJ2-6, with D unclear. Germline V gene sequence: CDR1 LNHDA, CDR2 SQIVND (reference sequence). Trimming removed 5 bases at V and 0 bases at J, with 5 bases between. CDR3 length: 14 residues.

The J gene is TRBJ1-5, the V gene TRBV4-1, with a weak D call TRBD1 (5 bases). The V and J ends lost 4 bases and 5 bases respectively, with 12 bases between them. Germline values: CDR1 MGHRA, CDR2 YSYEKL. The CDR3 is 14 amino acids. The CDR3 DNA follows: TGCGCCAGCAGCCCCCTGGGAGGGGATCAGCCCCAGCATTTT. It codes for CASSPLGGDQPQHF.

CDR3 bases: TGTGCCAGCAGTCCGGACAGGGGGCGAAGGGATTATCAGCCCCAGCATTTT. It specifies CASSPDRGRRDYQPQHF. The gene calls are TRBV27 and TRBJ1-5, with 11 bases fitting TRBD1. Germline CDR1 is MNHEY and CDR2 is SMNVEV (reference sequence). Germline trimming cut 5 bases from V and 5 bases from J; bases unmatched to any gene: 11. The CDR3 sequence is 17 residues long.

CDR3 nucleotides: TGCGCCAGCAGCTCTAGGGAGGGGAGTTCCGATGAAAAACTGTTTTTT. This gives the protein CASSSREGSSDEKLFF. The rearrangement joins TRBV4-1 to TRBJ1-4, with D perhaps TRBD1 (5 bases). The V gene's germline CDR1 is MGHRA and CDR2 YSYEKL. The V and J ends lost 5 bases and 6 bases respectively, with 19 bases between them. The CDR3 extends over 16 amino acids.

J is TRBJ2-6 and V is TRBV5-4; D is unresolved. CDR1 SGHNT and CDR2 YYREEE come from the germline V gene (reference sequence). The V end was cut by 4 bases, the J end by 4 bases, with 12 bases between. The CDR3 has 15 amino acids. The CDR3 loop is CASSAAQMGANVLTF. CDR3 nucleotide sequence: TGTGCCAGCAGCGCCGCCCAGATGGGGGCCAACGTCCTGACTTTC.

The chain carries TRBV19 and TRBJ2-3, with 11 nucleotides matching TRBD2. The CDR3 is made up of 15 amino acids. Unmatched junction bases numbered 3, after V lost 7 bases and J lost 0 bases. Germline V gene lookup returns CDR1 LNHDA and CDR2 SQIVND (reference sequence). The DNA for the CDR3 is TGTGCCAGTATCGGGACTAGCGGAAGCACAGATACGCAGTATTTT. This sequence encodes CASIGTSGSTDTQYF.

About this clone: The junction differs from germline at one of its ends, possibly a read error. This chain connects TRBV5-1 to TRBJ2-5, with a possible D match to TRBD2 (7 bases). The V gene's germline CDR1 is SGHRS and CDR2 YFSETQ. CDR3 length: 15 residues. For the CDR3, the DNA is TGTGCCAGCAGCCAGGTGCGGGGGCAGGCAGAGACCCAGTACTTC. Protein sequence: CASSQVRGQAETQYF.

This clone was detected a few times. This chain connects TRBV7-8 to TRBJ1-2; D unresolved. With 5 bases removed from V and 8 bases from J, the gap between germline ends came to 15 bases. Germline values: CDR1 SGHVS, CDR2 FQNEAQ. The CDR3 consists of 13 residues. The CDR3 loop is CASSPSGTTGYTF. The CDR3 DNA reads as TGTGCCAGCAGCCCCAGTGGTACTACCGGCTACACCTTC.

V gene TRBV24-1 combines with J gene TRBJ2-1; 10 bases line up with TRBD2. The CDR3 sequence is 14 residues long. The J segment lost 7 bases and the V segment lost 5 bases, leaving 4 bases of the junction unmatched. Germline-derived CDR1 and CDR2 are KGHDR and SFDVKD. The CDR3 protein is CATSAASGSNEQFF. In DNA, the CDR3 is TGTGCCACCAGTGCGGCTAGCGGGAGTAATGAGCAGTTCTTC.

The chain is built from TRBV30 and TRBJ1-1; the match to TRBD1 covers 7 bases. Looked up from germline, CDR1 is GTSNPN and CDR2 is SVGIG (reference sequence). The ends lost 1 base at V and 7 bases at J; junction bases unmatched: 12. The CDR3 has 15 amino acids. The CDR3: CAWSEGQRDAGEAFF. The CDR3 nucleotides are TGTGCCTGGAGTGAGGGACAGCGTGACGCCGGTGAAGCTTTCTTT.

This clone was seen once. The gene calls are TRBV27 and TRBJ2-5; TRBD2 matches 11 bases. With V trimmed by 5 bases and J by 4 bases, 6 bases remained unmatched. Germline V gene data show CDR1 as MNHEY and CDR2 as SMNVEV (reference sequence). The CDR3 has 15 amino acids. CDR3: CASSPGLAGGETQYF. Here the CDR3 DNA reads TGTGCCAGCAGTCCCGGGCTAGCGGGGGGAGAGACCCAGTACTTC.

The chain is built from TRBV11-3 and TRBJ1-3, with 7 positions matching TRBD1. With V trimmed by 2 bases and J by 3 bases, 10 bases remained unmatched. The CDR3 consists of 17 residues. Looked up from germline, CDR1 is SGHNT and CDR2 is YENEEA. In DNA, the CDR3 is TGTGCCAGCAGCTTAATGAGACAGGGTGTATATGGAAACACCATATATTTT. Its protein product is CASSLMRQGVYGNTIYF.

This chain links TRBV3-1 (or the pseudogene TRBV3-2) with TRBJ2-7, with 7 bases fitting TRBD2. From germline, CDR1 is LGHDT and CDR2 YNNKEL (reference sequence). The CDR3 contains 17 residues. V lost 6 bases to trimming and J lost 2 bases; unmatched junction nucleotides: 16. CDR3 amino acids: CASSPTPTASGTYEQYV. The CDR3 bases are TGTGCCAGCAGTCCTACTCCGACCGCTAGCGGTACCTACGAGCAGTACGTC.

The CDR3 protein is CASSITGGEAEAFF. Here the CDR3 DNA reads TGCGCCAGCAGTATTACAGGGGGCGAGGCTGAAGCTTTCTTT. The chain recombines TRBV5-1 with TRBJ1-1; the match to TRBD1 covers 9 bases. Germline lookup yields CDR1 SGHRS and CDR2 YFSETQ. The CDR3 covers 14 residues. V lost 5 bases to trimming and J lost 6 bases; unmatched junction nucleotides: 8.

This rearrangement joins TRBV6-6 to TRBJ2-5; 11 bases align to TRBD1. With 10 bases clipped from V and 1 base from J, the junction kept 11 bases outside the gene matches. There are 16 residues in the CDR3. Germline V gene data show CDR1 as MNHNY and CDR2 as SVGAGI (reference sequence). The CDR3 DNA reads as TGTGCCACCGGGACAGGGGGGACGTACGGCCAAGAGACCCAGTACTTC. As protein: CATGTGGTYGQETQYF.

The rearrangement uses TRBV7-9 and TRBJ1-2; D is perhaps TRBD1 (5 bases). This CDR3 region has 14 residues. Germline V gives CDR1 SEHNR, CDR2 FQNEAQ (reference sequence). The V end lost 1 base, the J end lost 5 bases, and 11 bases lay between the germline ends. The DNA of the CDR3 is TGTGCCAGCAGCTTAGTTCAGGGCTTATATGGCTACACCTTC. Protein product: CASSLVQGLYGYTF.

The J gene is TRBJ2-5, the V gene TRBV5-8; D gene unclear. Per the germline V gene, CDR1 is SGHTS and CDR2 is YDEGEE. Trimming pared 6 bases from V and 0 bases from J, leaving 15 bases between. The CDR3 length is 15 residues. CDR3 DNA: TGTGCCAGCAACACACGGAGTTGGTACCAAGAGACCCAGTACTTC. Its protein is CASNTRSWYQETQYF.

The J gene is TRBJ1-5, the V gene TRBV2; D remains unclear. Trimming removed 4 bases from V and 1 base from J, with 11 bases in between. CDR3 length: 15 residues. Germline CDR1 reads SNHLY; CDR2 reads FYNNEI. CDR3 coding DNA: TGTGCCAGCAGTGTCAAGGGAGGGAGCAATCAGCCCCAGCATTTT. This encodes CASSVKGGSNQPQHF. Full variable domain (outside the CDR3, taken from reference TRBV2 and TRBJ1-5): EPEVTQTPSHQVTQMGQEVILRCVPISNHLYFYWYRQILGQKVEFLVSFYNNEISEKSEIFDDQFSVERPDGSNFTLKIRSTKLEDSAMYFCASSVKGGSNQPQHFGDGTRLSIL.

This clone was detected a few times. The CDR3 coding sequence is TGTGCCAGCAGGACAGGGGAGGCTGAAAAACTGTTTTTT. It yields the protein CASRTGEAEKLFF. The gene calls are TRBV6-5 and TRBJ1-4; TRBD1 aligns across 8 bases. With V trimmed by 6 bases and J by 7 bases, 4 bases remained unmatched. Germline loops: CDR1 MNHEY, CDR2 SVGAGI. The CDR3 has 13 residues.

The gene calls are TRBV6-1 and TRBJ1-6; D gene unclear. CDR1 and CDR2 (germline): MNHNS, SASEGT. V was pared by 2 bases and J by 5 bases, with 13 bases between. CDR3 length: 16 amino acids. The CDR3 DNA sequence: TGTGCCAGCAGTGAATCCCCGGCCGGGAATAATTCACCCCTCCACTTT. Translating it yields CASSESPAGNNSPLHF.

This clone appeared a single time. The V and J genes are TRBV15 and TRBJ2-7; 7 bases align to TRBD2. Germline trimming cut 1 base from V and 3 bases from J; bases unmatched to any gene: 6. In germline, CDR1 is LNHNV, CDR2 YYDKDF (reference sequence). The CDR3 loop spans 15 amino acids. CDR3 nucleotide sequence: TGTGCCACCAGCAGAGGTAAGGGAGGGAGCTACGAGCAGTACGTC. Translating gives CATSRGKGGSYEQYV.

This clone was counted a few times. This chain joins TRBV29-1 and TRBJ1-1; D is undetermined. From germline, CDR1 is SQVTM and CDR2 ANQGSEA. V was cut by 3 bases and J by 4 bases, with 12 bases left in between. CDR3 length: 13 amino acids. CDR3 region: CSVEWPERTEAFF. The CDR3 nucleotides read TGCAGCGTTGAGTGGCCAGAACGCACTGAAGCTTTCTTT.

V is TRBV10-3 and J is TRBJ1-2; a possible D gene is TRBD1 (5 bases). This CDR3 is built from 13 residues. Germline CDR1 and CDR2: ENHRY and SYGVKD. V dropped 8 bases and J dropped 3 bases, with 13 bases sitting between them. CDR3 sequence (DNA): TGTGCCATCGGGCGGGGGATAGACTATGGCTACACCTTC. Translated: CAIGRGIDYGYTF.

The chain employs TRBV5-5 and TRBJ2-7; TRBD2 is a possible D gene (6 bases). Germline lookup yields CDR1 SGHKS and CDR2 YYEKEE (reference sequence). The CDR3 consists of 13 residues. V dropped 4 bases and J dropped 2 bases, with 10 bases sitting between them. The CDR3 loop reads CASSPGGAYEQYV. For the CDR3, the DNA is TGTGCCAGCAGCCCGGGCGGGGCCTACGAGCAGTACGTC.

This chain uses TRBV9 with TRBJ1-2; perhaps TRBD1 as D (6 bases). Deletions cut 4 bases from V and 5 bases from J, with 12 bases between. The CDR3 runs 13 residues. Germline CDR1 SGDLS, CDR2 YYNGEE. CDR3 nucleotide sequence: TGTGCCAGCAGCACCCGGACAGATTATGGCTACACCTTC. This encodes CASSTRTDYGYTF.

The chain employs TRBV6-1 and TRBJ2-7, with TRBD1 as a possible D gene (6 bases). Trimming pared 2 bases from V and 2 bases from J, leaving 13 bases between. The CDR3 is 15 residues long. Germline assignment: CDR1 MNHNS and CDR2 SASEGT. The DNA for the CDR3 is TGTGCCAGCAGTGAATGGGACACGGGAACCTACGAGCAGTACGTC. Protein product: CASSEWDTGTYEQYV.